Listed below are T cell receptor beta chains from one sample, sequenced in a study of shared clonotypes between healthy human individuals. Only in-frame clones appear in the TCRdb table, and some are missing; sequencing was by immunoSEQ multiplex PCR. The top ten hold roughly 1.5% of the sample, which has 950,000 to 1,100,000 clones, roughly 70% seen once. The sample consisted of memory CD4+ T cells sorted from blood. All receptors derive from a man younger than 35 in good health. Both conserved end residues are trimmed from each CDR3. The order of the fields is CDR3 protein, D gene, J gene, V gene. A D gene is named only where the DNA matches it firmly.

cdr3_aa: ATSRDQGAFGTDTQY
d_call: TRBD1
j_call: TRBJ2-3
v_call: TRBV15

cdr3_aa: ASSPQGALNTEAF
d_call: TRBD1
j_call: TRBJ1-1
v_call: TRBV18

cdr3_aa: ASGQGGLQETQY
d_call: NA
j_call: TRBJ2-5
v_call: TRBV6-6

cdr3_aa: ASSFRSEAF
d_call: NA
j_call: TRBJ1-1
v_call: TRBV6-5

cdr3_aa: ASSPPRGGGIETQY
d_call: TRBD2
j_call: TRBJ2-5
v_call: TRBV18

cdr3_aa: ASSEITGSSTDTQY
d_call: NA
j_call: TRBJ2-3
v_call: TRBV6-1

cdr3_aa: ASSVDGGTYTEAF
d_call: NA
j_call: TRBJ1-1
v_call: TRBV9

cdr3_aa: ASSRGQDYGYT
d_call: NA
j_call: TRBJ1-2
v_call: TRBV4-2

cdr3_aa: ASTEDSFMNTEAF
d_call: NA
j_call: TRBJ1-1
v_call: TRBV2

cdr3_aa: ASSIKKAGGLAERADTQY
d_call: TRBD2
j_call: TRBJ2-3
v_call: TRBV4-3

cdr3_aa: ASSLSSGTGELF
d_call: TRBD2
j_call: TRBJ2-2
v_call: TRBV7-2

cdr3_aa: ASSSQSSSYNEQF
d_call: NA
j_call: TRBJ2-1
v_call: TRBV5-1

cdr3_aa: ASSQDGSLNTGELF
d_call: NA
j_call: TRBJ2-2
v_call: TRBV4-3

cdr3_aa: ASSLDGVDYGYT
d_call: NA
j_call: TRBJ1-2
v_call: TRBV7-2

cdr3_aa: ASSPQGVSTEAF
d_call: TRBD1
j_call: TRBJ1-1
v_call: TRBV11-2

cdr3_aa: ASSFKDSYEQY
d_call: NA
j_call: TRBJ2-7
v_call: TRBV5-6

cdr3_aa: ASSLKGIPNSPLH
d_call: NA
j_call: TRBJ1-6
v_call: TRBV6-5

cdr3_aa: ASSIGISREDSPLH
d_call: NA
j_call: TRBJ1-6
v_call: TRBV19

cdr3_aa: ASSSGGLAGAQETQY
d_call: TRBD2
j_call: TRBJ2-5
v_call: TRBV5-1

cdr3_aa: ASSVRQGAYTEAF
d_call: TRBD1
j_call: TRBJ1-1
v_call: TRBV2

cdr3_aa: ASSLDGSGNTIY
d_call: NA
j_call: TRBJ1-3
v_call: TRBV7-2

cdr3_aa: ASSMGRDDEQF
d_call: NA
j_call: TRBJ2-1
v_call: TRBV19

cdr3_aa: ASSTQDIRTNYGYT
d_call: NA
j_call: TRBJ1-2
v_call: TRBV7-8

cdr3_aa: ASSSPRTDLGTEAF
d_call: NA
j_call: TRBJ1-1
v_call: TRBV5-8

cdr3_aa: ASSQGTARETQY
d_call: NA
j_call: TRBJ2-5
v_call: TRBV7-2

cdr3_aa: AWSPGQARLGLF
d_call: TRBD1
j_call: TRBJ1-4
v_call: TRBV30

cdr3_aa: ASSLDGSRVQETQY
d_call: NA
j_call: TRBJ2-5
v_call: TRBV5-6